This entry lists 30 T cell receptor beta chains sequenced from one sample in a study of CD8 T cells in Susac syndrome. RNA amounts of roughly 0.45 to 1 ug underwent reverse transcription with random hexamers. Each CDR3 protein gets one entry after TCRdb re-called the immunoSEQ multiplex PCR reads with MiXCR. The data show 150,000 to 200,000 distinct CDR3 sequences, approximately 94% seen once. Material for sequencing was CD4+ T cells from PBMCs. These receptors were taken from a human donor with Susac syndrome.

CDR3 loop: CASSLKSASGGPTDTQYF. CDR3 DNA: TGTGCCAGCAGTTTAAAGTCGGCTAGCGGGGGGCCCACAGATACGCAGTATTTT. This chain connects TRBV12-3 or TRBV12-4 to TRBJ2-3, with 11 bases that match TRBD2. V lost 2 bases to trimming and J lost 2 bases; unmatched junction nucleotides: 9. The length of the CDR3 is 18 residues.

The V call is TRBV19, the J call TRBJ1-2; no firm D call. V was shortened by 8 bases and J by 5 bases, with 15 bases between the two germline ends. Germline V gene data show CDR1 as LNHDA and CDR2 as SQIVND (reference sequence). The CDR3 has 13 residues. The CDR3 coding sequence is TGTGCCAGTCTGCGGACCGTAGGGTATGGCTACACCTTC. Translation: CASLRTVGYGYTF.

The chain has TRBV7-2 and TRBJ1-2; D possibly corresponds to TRBD1 (6 bases). Germline lookup yields CDR1 SGHTA and CDR2 FQGNSA. The CDR3 is 15 amino acids. The V end lost 5 bases, the J end lost 4 bases, and 17 bases lay between the germline ends. The CDR3 DNA reads as TGTGCCAGCAGCGAGGGGGAGGAGAGGAGCTATGGCTACACCTTC. This gives the protein CASSEGEERSYGYTF.

This clonotype has just one count. The rearrangement uses TRBV12-3 or TRBV12-4 and TRBJ2-1; D is possibly TRBD1 (6 bases). The V end was cut by 5 bases, the J end by 6 bases, with 14 bases between. The CDR3 runs to 14 residues. CDR3 in DNA: TGTGCCAGCAGTAGGGACACCCAGGTCAATGAGCAGTTCTTC. Translation gives CASSRDTQVNEQFF.

V gene TRBV5-1 combines with J gene TRBJ2-5, with D unclear. The CDR3 sequence is 14 residues long. V was trimmed by 2 bases and J by 5 bases, leaving 13 bases between them. CDR1 is SGHRS and CDR2 is YFSETQ in the germline V gene. The CDR3 region is CASSFDSIGETQYF. The CDR3 DNA reads TGCGCCAGCAGCTTTGACTCCATCGGGGAGACCCAGTACTTC. The complete variable domain, with remaining parts taken from reference TRBV5-1 and TRBJ2-5, reads KAGVTQTPRYLIKTRGQQVTLSCSPISGHRSVSWYQQTPGQGLQFLFEYFSETQRNKGNFPGRFSGRQFSNSRSEMNVSTLELGDSALYLCASSFDSIGETQYFGPGTRLLVL.

This rearrangement joins TRBV30 to TRBJ2-7; D is perhaps TRBD1 (5 bases). V was clipped by 0 bases and J by 7 bases, with 16 bases between them. This CDR3 contains 14 residues. CDR1 and CDR2 (germline): GTSNPN, SVGIG (reference sequence). CDR3 nucleotides: TGTGCCTGGAGTGTTTCCGCCACGGCAGGGGAGCAGTACTTC. Its protein product is CAWSVSATAGEQYF.

The CDR3 region is CASSSTSAAYNEQFF. The CDR3 coding sequence is TGTGCCAGCAGCTCGACTAGCGCAGCCTACAATGAGCAGTTCTTC. The V and J genes are TRBV6-5 and TRBJ2-1; 8 bases fit TRBD2. V was pared by 6 bases and J by 2 bases, with 6 bases of the junction left unmatched. CDR1 and CDR2 (germline): MNHEY, SVGAGI. The CDR3 length is 15 residues.

The rearrangement links TRBV29-1 to TRBJ1-3, with 7 bases lining up with TRBD1. V lost 7 bases and J lost 0; bases outside the gene matches: 3. The CDR3 runs to 13 residues. The germline gives CDR1 SQVTM, CDR2 ANQGSEA. The CDR3 loop is CSADRASGNTIYF. The CDR3 DNA reads TGCAGCGCTGACAGGGCCTCTGGAAACACCATATATTTT.

V is TRBV12-3 or TRBV12-4 and J is TRBJ1-1; a possible D gene is TRBD1 (6 bases). V lost 0 bases and J 1 base, leaving 12 bases between the germline ends. This CDR3 has 16 residues. The CDR3 region is CASSLAATGANTEAFF. The CDR3 nucleotides read TGTGCCAGCAGTTTAGCGGCGACAGGCGCGAACACTGAAGCTTTCTTT.

This rearrangement joins TRBV7-6 to TRBJ2-2, with no clear D. CDR1 and CDR2 (germline): SGHVS, FNYEAQ. Trimming removed 1 base from V and 7 bases from J, with 10 bases in between. This CDR3 comprises 14 residues. This CDR3 reads CASSLVESVGELFF. For the CDR3, the DNA is TGTGCCAGCAGCTTAGTAGAGAGCGTCGGGGAGCTGTTTTTT.

The V and J genes are TRBV12-3 or TRBV12-4 and TRBJ1-5; D is unclear. Trimming stripped 1 base from V and 0 bases from J, with 10 bases between. This CDR3 has 16 residues. Written as DNA, the CDR3 is TGTGCCAGCAGTTTAGTTTCTTTGGCTAGCAATCAGCCCCAGCATTTT. It specifies CASSLVSLASNQPQHF.

V gene TRBV15 combines with J gene TRBJ1-1; 10 bases map to TRBD1. The germline V gene has CDR1 LNHNV and CDR2 YYDKDF (reference sequence). J gave up 1 base and V 4 bases, and 3 bases lay outside the gene matches. The CDR3 runs 15 residues. The CDR3 here is CATSKGQGSNTEAFF. In DNA form, the CDR3 reads TGTGCCACCAGCAAGGGACAGGGGTCGAACACTGAAGCTTTCTTT.

This chain joins TRBV30 and TRBJ1-1; D possibly corresponds to TRBD1 (6 bases). Germline V lookup: CDR1 GTSNPN, CDR2 SVGIG (reference sequence). The CDR3 is made up of 14 amino acids. Trimming pared 5 bases from V and 1 base from J, leaving 14 bases between. The CDR3, as DNA: TGTGCCTGGGTGAGGGGGGGCAGGAACACTGAAGCTTTCTTT. This encodes CAWVRGGRNTEAFF.

This chain uses TRBV30 with TRBJ2-1; D may match TRBD1 or TRBD2 (5 bases each). This CDR3 has 15 residues. Per the germline V gene, CDR1 is GTSNPN and CDR2 is SVGIG (reference sequence). Trimming shortened V by 6 bases and J by 6 bases, and 21 bases separated the two germline ends. CDR3 coding DNA: TGTGCCTGCCCCACCTGGGGACGGCAAAGCAATGAGCAGTTCTTC. Its translation is CACPTWGRQSNEQFF.

The J gene is TRBJ2-2, the V gene TRBV11-2; 9 bases are a match to TRBD1. This CDR3 contains 20 residues. The V gene's germline CDR1 is SGHAT and CDR2 FQNNGV. Germline trimming cut 5 bases from V and 3 bases from J; bases unmatched to any gene: 19. The CDR3 reads CASSPGTGLGLGTHTGELFF. CDR3 bases: TGTGCCAGCAGCCCCGGGACAGGGCTCGGCCTGGGGACCCACACCGGGGAGCTGTTTTTT.

A note on this clonotype: One end of the junction varies from germline; a read error may be responsible. The chain carries TRBV29-1 and TRBJ1-2; TRBD1 matches 7 bases. Germline lookup yields CDR1 SQVTM and CDR2 ANQGSEA. This CDR3 is built from 13 residues. The CDR3 region is CSVDRDSRYGYTF. CDR3 DNA sequence: TGCAGCGTTGACAGGGACAGCCGCTATGGGTACACCTTC. The variable domain in full, with the rest retrieved from reference TRBV29-1 and TRBJ1-2, is SAVISQKPSRDICQRGTSLTIQCQVDSQVTMMFWYRQQPGQSLTLIATANQGSEATYESGFVIDKFPISRPNLTFSTLTVSNMSPEDSSIYLCSVDRDSRYGYTFGSGTRLTVV.

The V and J genes are TRBV11-3 and TRBJ2-5; D perhaps matches TRBD1 (5 bases). The germline V gene has CDR1 SGHNT and CDR2 YENEEA. The V gene lost 0 bases and the J gene lost 5 bases, with 13 bases spanning the gap. The CDR3 runs to 15 residues. The CDR3 sequence: CASSLDQGRGETQYF. CDR3 in DNA: TGTGCCAGCAGCTTAGATCAGGGTAGAGGTGAGACCCAGTACTTC.

The genes are TRBV12-3 or TRBV12-4 and TRBJ2-3; 7 bases align to TRBD2. With V trimmed by 3 bases and J by 2 bases, 8 bases remained unmatched. The CDR3 contains 16 residues. The CDR3 DNA reads as TGTGCCAGCAGTTTTAGCCTAGCGGAGATCACAGATACGCAGTATTTT. Its translation: CASSFSLAEITDTQYF.

The rearrangement joins TRBV12-3 or TRBV12-4 to TRBJ1-2, with 7 bases matching TRBD1. This CDR3 comprises 13 residues. Unmatched junction bases numbered 2, after V lost 3 bases and J lost 4 bases. Here the CDR3 reads CASSLGTVYGYTF. CDR3 coding DNA: TGTGCCAGCAGTTTGGGGACAGTCTATGGCTACACCTTC.

The chain is built from TRBV20-1 and TRBJ2-5; 9 bases are a match to TRBD2. Germline values: CDR1 DFQATT, CDR2 SNEGSKA (reference sequence). The CDR3 length is 13 residues. This chain's CDR3 is CRASRGGQETQYF. CDR3 DNA: TGCAGGGCCTCGCGGGGGGGCCAAGAGACCCAGTACTTC.

V and J are TRBV3-1 and TRBJ2-5; D is perhaps TRBD2 (5 bases). Germline CDR1 reads LGHDT; CDR2 reads YNNKEL (reference sequence). Trimming stripped 4 bases from V and 5 bases from J, with 14 bases between. CDR3 length equals 14 residues. The DNA of the CDR3 is TGTGCCAGCAGCCCGGAGGATAGGCGTGAGACCCAGTACTTC. It codes for CASSPEDRRETQYF.

This chain uses TRBV19 with TRBJ1-5; a possible D gene is TRBD1 (5 bases). This CDR3 region has 13 residues. In germline, CDR1 is LNHDA, CDR2 SQIVND (reference sequence). Trimming removed 6 bases from V and 10 bases from J, with 16 bases in between. As DNA, the CDR3 is TGTGCCAGTAGCAGCCAGGGAGAGCAACCCCAGCATTTT. Amino acid sequence: CASSSQGEQPQHF.

The chain carries TRBV19 and TRBJ1-5; TRBD1 matches at 7 bases. This CDR3 has 13 amino acids. The germline gives CDR1 LNHDA, CDR2 SQIVND (reference sequence). The V and J ends lost 4 bases and 9 bases, in that order; junction bases with no gene match: 6. Here the CDR3 DNA reads TGTGCCAGTAGTACGTGGACAGGCCGGCCCCAGCATTTT. Its protein is CASSTWTGRPQHF.

The V and J genes are TRBV12-3 or TRBV12-4 and TRBJ2-1; 9 bases line up with TRBD1. The CDR3 covers 14 residues. V trimming: 6 bases; J trimming: 6 bases; junction bases outside the gene matches: 6. The CDR3 here is CASSPGTGINEQFF. The CDR3 bases are TGTGCCAGCAGCCCCGGGACAGGGATCAATGAGCAGTTCTTC.

This clonotype was counted once. This chain uses TRBV13 with TRBJ1-2; the match to TRBD1 covers 11 bases. With V trimmed by 4 bases and J by 4 bases, 5 bases remained unmatched. Germline lookup yields CDR1 PRHDT and CDR2 FYEKMQ (reference sequence). The CDR3 loop spans 15 amino acids. CDR3 coding DNA: TGTGCCAGCAGCTCCTGGACAGGGGGCCCCTATGGCTACACCTTC. It translates to CASSSWTGGPYGYTF.

The rearrangement joins TRBV7-2 to TRBJ1-5; no definite D call. The CDR3 is 12 amino acids. Looked up from germline, CDR1 is SGHTA and CDR2 is FQGNSA. The V end lost 5 bases, the J end lost 2 bases, and 4 bases lay between the germline ends. In DNA form, the CDR3 reads TGTGCCAGCAGCGATCGCAATCAGCCCCAGCATTTT. This gives the protein CASSDRNQPQHF.

This clonotype was found once. The V gene is TRBV20-1, the J gene TRBJ2-3; D may be TRBD1 or TRBD2 (6 bases each). Germline V gene lookup returns CDR1 DFQATT and CDR2 SNEGSKA (reference sequence). The CDR3 has 14 residues. V lost 6 bases and J 5 bases, leaving 18 bases between the germline ends. CDR3: CSAPDRGVGDTQYF. In nucleotides, the CDR3 is TGCAGTGCCCCAGATAGGGGGGTAGGAGATACGCAGTATTTT.

In its sample, this clonotype was seen once. V and J are TRBV6-4 and TRBJ2-3; TRBD1 matches 8 bases. Germline CDR1 is MRHNA and CDR2 is SNTAGT. With V trimmed by 6 bases and J by 3 bases, 8 bases remained unmatched. The CDR3 has 15 residues. The CDR3 here is CASSPDRAGTDTQYF. In nucleotides, the CDR3 is TGTGCCAGCAGCCCGGACAGGGCCGGAACAGATACGCAGTATTTT.

The chain links TRBV30 to TRBJ2-3, with 9 nucleotides matching TRBD2. Germline CDR1 GTSNPN, CDR2 SVGIG (reference sequence). The CDR3 loop spans 14 amino acids. Unmatched junction bases numbered 6, after V lost 5 bases and J lost 3 bases. The CDR3 loop reads CAWASGVDTDTQYF. DNA for the CDR3: TGTGCCTGGGCTAGCGGGGTGGATACAGATACGCAGTATTTT.

The V and J genes are TRBV20-1 and TRBJ2-3; TRBD1 is a possible D gene (9 bases). This CDR3 has 16 residues. CDR1 DFQATT and CDR2 SNEGSKA come from the germline V gene (reference sequence). V was pared by 1 base and J by 5 bases, with 19 bases between. CDR3: CSARGQGGGGIDTQYF. CDR3 nucleotides: TGCAGTGCTAGAGGACAGGGGGGCGGGGGGATAGATACGCAGTATTTT.